This T cell receptor beta chain was identified in a study of human T cells and chemical hapten exposure. The study extracted total RNA from unfractionated whole blood. Using its own MiXCR run on the 5' RACE reads, TCRdb lists one record per CDR3 protein. Altogether about 140,000 distinct CDR3 sequences are present, around 4.4% being singletons, with the ten largest covering about 1.3%. In its sample, this clonotype was seen a few times. Germline V lookup: CDR1 SQVTM, CDR2 ANQGSEA. CDR3 size: 14 residues. The V and J ends lost 7 bases and 4 bases, in that order; junction bases with no gene match: 11. The TCR was taken from a female donor in good health. The rearrangement links TRBV29-1 to TRBJ2-5; 8 bases fit TRBD1. The CDR3 DNA is TGCAGCGAGTCACAGGGGGTAAATGGAGAGACCCAGTACTTC. Its protein is CSESQGVNGETQYF. The entire variable domain, with the rest obtained from reference TRBV29-1 and TRBJ2-5, is as follows: SAVISQKPSRDICQRGTSLTIQCQVDSQVTMMFWYRQQPGQSLTLIATANQGSEATYESGFVIDKFPISRPNLTFSTLTVSNMSPEDSSIYLCSESQGVNGETQYFGPGTRLLVL.